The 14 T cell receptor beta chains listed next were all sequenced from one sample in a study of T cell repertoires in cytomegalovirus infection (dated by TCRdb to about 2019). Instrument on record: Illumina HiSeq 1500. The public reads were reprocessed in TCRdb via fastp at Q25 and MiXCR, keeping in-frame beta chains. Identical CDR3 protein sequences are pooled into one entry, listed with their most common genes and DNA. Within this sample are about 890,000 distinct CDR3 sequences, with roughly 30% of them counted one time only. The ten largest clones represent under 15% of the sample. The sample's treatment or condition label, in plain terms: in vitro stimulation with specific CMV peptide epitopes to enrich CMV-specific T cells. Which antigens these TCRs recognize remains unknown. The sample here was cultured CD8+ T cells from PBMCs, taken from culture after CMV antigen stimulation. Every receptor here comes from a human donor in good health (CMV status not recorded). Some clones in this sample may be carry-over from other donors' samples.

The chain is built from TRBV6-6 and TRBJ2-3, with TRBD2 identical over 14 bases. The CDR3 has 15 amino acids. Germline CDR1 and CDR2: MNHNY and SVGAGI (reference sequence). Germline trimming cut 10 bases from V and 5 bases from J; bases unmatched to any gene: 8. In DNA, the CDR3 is TGTGCCACCTGGACTAGCGGGGGGTTAGAAGATACGCAGTATTTT. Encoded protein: CATWTSGGLEDTQYF.

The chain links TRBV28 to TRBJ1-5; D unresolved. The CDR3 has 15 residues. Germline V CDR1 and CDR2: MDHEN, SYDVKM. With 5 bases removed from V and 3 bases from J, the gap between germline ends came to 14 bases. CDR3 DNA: TGTGCCAGCAGTGTGGCCGGCAGCCACAATCAGCCCCAGCATTTT. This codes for CASSVAGSHNQPQHF.

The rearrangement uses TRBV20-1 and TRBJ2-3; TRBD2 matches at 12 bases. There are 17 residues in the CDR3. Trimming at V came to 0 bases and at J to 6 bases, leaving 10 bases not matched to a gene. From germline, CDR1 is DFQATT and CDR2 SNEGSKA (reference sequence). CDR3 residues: CSARDLMASGGADTQYF. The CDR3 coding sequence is TGCAGTGCTAGAGATCTGATGGCTAGCGGGGGGGCGGATACGCAGTATTTT.

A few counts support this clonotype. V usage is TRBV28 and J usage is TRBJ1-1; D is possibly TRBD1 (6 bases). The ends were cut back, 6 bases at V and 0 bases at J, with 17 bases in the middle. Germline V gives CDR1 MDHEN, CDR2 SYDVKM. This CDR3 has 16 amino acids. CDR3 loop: CASSSWTVTLNTEAFF. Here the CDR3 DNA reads TGTGCCAGCAGCTCCTGGACAGTAACTCTGAACACTGAAGCTTTCTTT.

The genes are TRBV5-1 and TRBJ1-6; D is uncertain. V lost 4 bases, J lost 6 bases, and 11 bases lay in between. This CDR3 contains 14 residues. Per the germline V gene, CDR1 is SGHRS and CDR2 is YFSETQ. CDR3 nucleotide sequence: TGCGCCAGCAGCGCCTCCGGGAGTAATTCACCCCTCCACTTT. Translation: CASSASGSNSPLHF.

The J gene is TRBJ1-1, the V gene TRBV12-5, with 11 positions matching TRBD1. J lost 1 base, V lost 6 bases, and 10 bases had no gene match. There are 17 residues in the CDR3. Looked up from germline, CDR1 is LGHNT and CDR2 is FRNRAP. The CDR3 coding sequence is TGTGCTAGTGGCTTCTTGGGACAGGGGGTTCGGAACACTGAAGCTTTCTTT. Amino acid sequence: CASGFLGQGVRNTEAFF.

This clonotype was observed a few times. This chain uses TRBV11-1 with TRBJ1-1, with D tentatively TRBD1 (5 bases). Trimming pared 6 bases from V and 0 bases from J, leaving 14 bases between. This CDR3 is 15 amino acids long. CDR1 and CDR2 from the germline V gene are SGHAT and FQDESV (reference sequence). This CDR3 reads CASRPGRGMNTEAFF. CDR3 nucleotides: TGTGCCAGCAGGCCAGGAAGGGGTATGAACACTGAAGCTTTCTTT.

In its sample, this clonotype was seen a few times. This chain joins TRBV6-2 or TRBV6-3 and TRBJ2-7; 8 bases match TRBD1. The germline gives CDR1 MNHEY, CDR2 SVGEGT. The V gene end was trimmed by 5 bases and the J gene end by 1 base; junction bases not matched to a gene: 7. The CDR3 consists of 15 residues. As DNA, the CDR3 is TGTGCCAGCAGTCAGGGACAGGCCTCTTCCTACGAGCAGTACTTC. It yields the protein CASSQGQASSYEQYF.

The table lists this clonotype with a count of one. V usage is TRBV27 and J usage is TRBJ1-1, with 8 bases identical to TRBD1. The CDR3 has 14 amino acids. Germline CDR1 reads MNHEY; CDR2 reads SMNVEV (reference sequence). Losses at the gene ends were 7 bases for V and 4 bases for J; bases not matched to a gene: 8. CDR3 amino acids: CASTPGGEITEAFF. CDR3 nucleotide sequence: TGTGCCAGCACCCCAGGGGGCGAAATCACTGAAGCTTTCTTT.

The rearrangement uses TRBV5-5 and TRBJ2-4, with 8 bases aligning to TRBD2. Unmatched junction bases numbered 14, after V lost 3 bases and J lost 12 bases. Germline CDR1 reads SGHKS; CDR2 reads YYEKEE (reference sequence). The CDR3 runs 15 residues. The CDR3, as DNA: TGTGCCAGCAGCTCCTTTGCCGGGGGGGGAGTAAATCAGTACTTC. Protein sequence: CASSSFAGGGVNQYF. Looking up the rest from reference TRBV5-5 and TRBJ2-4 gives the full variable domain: DAGVTQSPTHLIKTRGQQVTLRCSPISGHKSVSWYQQVLGQGPQFIFQYYEKEERGRGNFPDRFSARQFPNYSSELNVNALLLGDSALYLCASSSFAGGGVNQYFGAGTRLSVL.

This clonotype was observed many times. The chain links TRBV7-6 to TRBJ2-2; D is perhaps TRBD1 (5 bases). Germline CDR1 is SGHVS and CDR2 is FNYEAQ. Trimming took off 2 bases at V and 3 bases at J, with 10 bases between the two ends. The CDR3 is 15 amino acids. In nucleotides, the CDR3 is TGTGCCAGCAGCTTAAGGGGAATGGACACCGGGGAGCTGTTTTTT. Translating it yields CASSLRGMDTGELFF.

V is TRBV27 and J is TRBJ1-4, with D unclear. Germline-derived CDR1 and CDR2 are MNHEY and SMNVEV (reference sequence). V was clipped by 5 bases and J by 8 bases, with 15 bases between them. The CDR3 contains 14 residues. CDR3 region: CASSPRSKGEKLFF. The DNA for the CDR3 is TGTGCCAGCAGTCCTAGGAGTAAAGGAGAAAAACTGTTTTTT.

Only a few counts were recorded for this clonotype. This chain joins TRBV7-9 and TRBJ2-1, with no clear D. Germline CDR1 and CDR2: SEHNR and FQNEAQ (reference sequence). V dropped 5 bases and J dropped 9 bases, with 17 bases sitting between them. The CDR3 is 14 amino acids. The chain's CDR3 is CASSLGPSPGEQFF. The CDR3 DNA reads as TGTGCCAGCAGCCTGGGCCCATCCCCGGGTGAGCAGTTCTTC.

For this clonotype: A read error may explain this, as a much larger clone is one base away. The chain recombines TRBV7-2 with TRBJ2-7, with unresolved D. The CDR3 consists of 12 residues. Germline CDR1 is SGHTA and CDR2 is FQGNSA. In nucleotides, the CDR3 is TGTGTCAGCAGCTTAGTGGCAGGCGAGCAGTACTTC. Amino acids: CVSSLVAGEQYF.